This T cell receptor (beta chain) was identified in a study of shared clonotypes between healthy human individuals. General study results and limits: Only blood samples were collected, and tissue repertoires likely differ.

It was across several immunoSEQ plates that each subset's genomic DNA was evenly split. Ten immunoSEQ deep assay plates were used to sequence unsorted PBMC DNA. This table comes from immunoSEQ multiplex PCR, and its TCRdb copy is limited to in-frame clones, with some not included. This table holds about 480,000 clones, roughly 78% found once. This clone has a single count. The antigen is not known. When samples were unsorted, around 83 million PBMCs were used for genomic DNA. The ends were cut back, 9 bases at V and 7 bases at J, with 13 bases in the middle. CDR1 and CDR2 (germline): SNHLY, FYNNEI. This CDR3 comprises 13 residues.

The specimen was PBMCs. V is TRBV2 and J is TRBJ1-6; perhaps TRBD1 as D (5 bases). This TCR derives from a woman in her thirties or forties in good health. Some clones in this sample may be carry-over from other donors' samples. The CDR3 reads CARAGTGNSPLHF. The CDR3 DNA reads TGTGCCAGAGCAGGGACGGGGAATTCACCCCTCCACTTT. Looking up the rest from reference TRBV2 and TRBJ1-6 gives the full variable domain: EPEVTQTPSHQVTQMGQEVILRCVPISNHLYFYWYRQILGQKVEFLVSFYNNEISEKSEIFDDQFSVERPDGSNFTLKIRSTKLEDSAMYFCARAGTGNSPLHFGNGTRLTVT.